This paragraph covers one T cell receptor (beta chain) sequence. The junction does not match germline at one end; this may be a read error. The CDR3 runs to 13 residues. CDR1 is SEHNR, CDR2 FQNEAQ, per germline (reference sequence). These data belong to a study of technical replicates of blood from a few donors. Clones were read by immunoSEQ multiplex PCR, and TCRdb kept only the in-frame ones, dropping some. The sample carries about 62,000 clones, over 75% recorded once. Sequencing input: PBMCs. The genes are TRBV7-9 and TRBJ2-1; 8 bases agree with TRBD1. The TCR was taken from a human donor in good health. Some clones in this sample may be carry-over from other donors' samples. The CDR3 spells CASSSSGTGFTLF. CDR3 coding DNA: TGTGCCAGCAGCAGTTCCGGGACAGGATTTACCCTCTTC. The full variable domain, in which reference TRBV7-9 and TRBJ2-1 provide the parts outside the CDR3, is DTGVSQNPRHKITKRGQNVTFRCDPISEHNRLYWYRQTLGQGPEFLTYFQNEAQLEKSRLLSDRFSAERPKGSFSTLEIQRTEQGDSAMYLCASSSSGTGFTLFGPGTRLTVL.